This TCR beta chain was recovered during a study of identical twins. Findings and caveats of the study: The study found that models underestimated out-of-frame TCR alpha sharing in monozygotic twins. Those out-of-frame alpha sequences shared by twins showed an excess of low generation probability.

Regarding this clonotype: What it binds is unknown.

TCRdb used MiXCR to reprocess the 5' RACE reads, holding one entry per CDR3 protein. The table lists roughly 770,000 distinct CDR3 sequences, approximately 18% of them singletons. A further study also used this sample, focusing on T cells expressing NK-cell markers.

The sequenced sample consisted of PBMCs. This TCR derives from a woman between 18 and 30 years old in good health.

The DNA of the CDR3 is TGTGCCAGCTCACCTACTAGCGGGAATGAAAATGAGCAGTTCTTC. It yields the protein CASSPTSGNENEQFF. The genes are TRBV18 and TRBJ2-1, with TRBD2 matching over 10 bases. The CDR3 totals 15 residues. With 3 bases clipped from V and 7 bases from J, the junction kept 6 bases outside the gene matches. The germline gives CDR1 KGHSH, CDR2 LQKENI.